This T cell receptor beta chain was recovered during a study of Graves' ophthalmopathy and Graves' hyperthyroidism. Overall study context: Stable hyperthyroid donors showed no ophthalmopathy during 18 months follow-up.

The study amplified TCR beta CDR3 regions using RNA transcripts. RT-PCR was first run with HTBI primers, then multiplex PCR in a second round. TCRdb passed the multiplex PCR reads through MiXCR, listing each CDR3 protein once. Of more than 1,000,000 distinct CDR3 sequences in the sample, 36% were seen once. Study-level findings and limits: Thyroid clonotypes that were expanded above 0.001 frequency mostly also appeared in blood.

About this clonotype itself: Its antigen remains unidentified.

This CDR3 comprises 14 residues. V shed 4 bases, J shed 11 bases, and the junction held 9 bases outside the gene matches. The germline V gene encodes CDR1 KGHDR and CDR2 SFDVKD. The chain carries TRBV24-1 and TRBJ2-2; TRBD1 matches 7 bases. The receptor was derived from an adult man with Graves' hyperthyroidism. The source material was peripheral blood or thyroid tissue (not recorded which). CDR3 sequence reads: CATSETGYDDELFF. As DNA, the CDR3 is TGTGCCACCAGTGAGACAGGGTATGACGACGAGCTGTTTTTT.